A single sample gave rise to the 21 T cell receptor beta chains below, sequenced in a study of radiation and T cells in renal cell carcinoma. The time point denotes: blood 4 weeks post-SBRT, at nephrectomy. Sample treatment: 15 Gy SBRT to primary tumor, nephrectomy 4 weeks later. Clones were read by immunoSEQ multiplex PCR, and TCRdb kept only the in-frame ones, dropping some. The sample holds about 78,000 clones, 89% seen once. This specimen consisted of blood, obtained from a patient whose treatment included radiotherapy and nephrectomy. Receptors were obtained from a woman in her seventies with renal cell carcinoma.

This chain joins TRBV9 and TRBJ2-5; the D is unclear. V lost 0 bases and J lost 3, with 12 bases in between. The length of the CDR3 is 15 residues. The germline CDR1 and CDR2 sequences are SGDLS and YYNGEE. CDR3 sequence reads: CASSVGGKGKETQYF. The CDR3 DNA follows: TGTGCCAGCAGCGTAGGAGGAAAAGGGAAAGAGACCCAGTACTTC.

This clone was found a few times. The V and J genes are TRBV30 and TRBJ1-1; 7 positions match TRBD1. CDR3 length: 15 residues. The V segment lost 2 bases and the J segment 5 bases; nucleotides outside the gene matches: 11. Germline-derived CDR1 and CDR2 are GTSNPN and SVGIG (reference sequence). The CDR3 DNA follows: TGTGCCTGGAGTTCGGTCAGGGGGTGGGATACTGAAGCTTTCTTT. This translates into CAWSSVRGWDTEAFF.

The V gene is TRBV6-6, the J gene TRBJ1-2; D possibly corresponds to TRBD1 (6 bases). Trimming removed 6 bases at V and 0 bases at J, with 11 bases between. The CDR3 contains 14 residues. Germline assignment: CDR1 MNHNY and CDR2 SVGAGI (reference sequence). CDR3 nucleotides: TGTGCCAGCAGAGGACAGAGTCCTAACTATGGCTACACCTTC. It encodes CASRGQSPNYGYTF.

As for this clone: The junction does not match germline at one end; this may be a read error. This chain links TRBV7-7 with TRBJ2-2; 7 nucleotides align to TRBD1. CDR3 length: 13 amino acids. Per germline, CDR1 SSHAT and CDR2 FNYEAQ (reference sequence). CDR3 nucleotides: TGTGCTAGCAGAAGGGGGCGAACCGGGGAGCTGTTTTTT. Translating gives CASRRGRTGELFF.

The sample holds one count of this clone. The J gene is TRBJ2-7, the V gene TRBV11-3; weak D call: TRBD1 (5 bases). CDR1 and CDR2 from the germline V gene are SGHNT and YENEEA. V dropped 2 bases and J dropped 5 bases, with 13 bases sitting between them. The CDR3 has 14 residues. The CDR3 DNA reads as TGTGCCAGCAGCTTACCAGGGAAGAGGAACGAGCAGTACTTC. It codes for CASSLPGKRNEQYF.

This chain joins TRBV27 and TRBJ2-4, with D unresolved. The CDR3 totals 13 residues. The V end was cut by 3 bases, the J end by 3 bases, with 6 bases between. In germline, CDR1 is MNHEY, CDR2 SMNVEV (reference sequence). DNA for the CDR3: TGTGCCAGCAGTTTGTGGAGCAAAAACATTCAGTACTTC. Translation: CASSLWSKNIQYF.

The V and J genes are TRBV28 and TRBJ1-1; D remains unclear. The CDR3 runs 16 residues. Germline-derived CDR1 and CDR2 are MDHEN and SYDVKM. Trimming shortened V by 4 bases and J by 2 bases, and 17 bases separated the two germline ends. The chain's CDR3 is CASSSLRATYNTEAFF. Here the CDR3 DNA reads TGTGCCAGCAGTTCTCTCCGGGCCACCTATAACACTGAAGCTTTCTTT.

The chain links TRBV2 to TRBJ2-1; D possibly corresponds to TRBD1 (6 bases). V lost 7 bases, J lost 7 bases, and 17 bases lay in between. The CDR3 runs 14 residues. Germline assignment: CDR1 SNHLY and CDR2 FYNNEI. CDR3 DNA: TGTGCCAGCAAGACGACAGGACCCATTAATGAGCAGTTCTTC. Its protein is CASKTTGPINEQFF.

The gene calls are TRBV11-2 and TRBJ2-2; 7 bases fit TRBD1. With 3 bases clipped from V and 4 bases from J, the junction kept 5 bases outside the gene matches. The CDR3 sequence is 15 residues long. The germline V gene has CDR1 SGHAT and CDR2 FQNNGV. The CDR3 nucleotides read TGTGCCAGCAGCTTCGGACAGGTCGTCACCGGGGAGCTGTTTTTT. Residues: CASSFGQVVTGELFF.

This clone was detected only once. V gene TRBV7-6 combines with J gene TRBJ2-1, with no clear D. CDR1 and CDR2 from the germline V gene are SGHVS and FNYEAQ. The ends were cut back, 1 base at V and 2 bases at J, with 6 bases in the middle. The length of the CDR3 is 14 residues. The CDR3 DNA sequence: TGTGCCAGCAGCTTAGGATTCCCCTACAATGAGCAGTTCTTC. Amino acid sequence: CASSLGFPYNEQFF.

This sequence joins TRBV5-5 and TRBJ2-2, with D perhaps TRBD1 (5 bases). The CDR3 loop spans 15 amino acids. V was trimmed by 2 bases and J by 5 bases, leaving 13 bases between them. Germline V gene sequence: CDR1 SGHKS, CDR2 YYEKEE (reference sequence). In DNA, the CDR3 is TGTGCCAGCAGCTTACGTGGACACCTTACCGGGGAGCTGTTTTTT. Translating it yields CASSLRGHLTGELFF.

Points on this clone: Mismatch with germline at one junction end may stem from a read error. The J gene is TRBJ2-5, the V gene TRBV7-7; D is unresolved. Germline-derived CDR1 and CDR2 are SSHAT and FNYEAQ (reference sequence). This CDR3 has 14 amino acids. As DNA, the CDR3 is TGTGCTAGCAGCTTATTCGCCTCGGGAGAGACCCAGTACTTC. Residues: CASSLFASGETQYF.

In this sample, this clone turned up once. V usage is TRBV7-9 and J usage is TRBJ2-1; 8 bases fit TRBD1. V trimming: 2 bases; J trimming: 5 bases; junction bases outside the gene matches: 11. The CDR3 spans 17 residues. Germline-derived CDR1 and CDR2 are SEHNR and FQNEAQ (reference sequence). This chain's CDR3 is CASSLFRLGRGHNEQFF. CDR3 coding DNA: TGTGCCAGCAGCTTATTTCGGTTGGGCAGGGGGCACAATGAGCAGTTCTTC. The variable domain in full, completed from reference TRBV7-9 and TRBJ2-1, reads DTGVSQNPRHKITKRGQNVTFRCDPISEHNRLYWYRQTLGQGPEFLTYFQNEAQLEKSRLLSDRFSAERPKGSFSTLEIQRTEQGDSAMYLCASSLFRLGRGHNEQFFGPGTRLTVL.

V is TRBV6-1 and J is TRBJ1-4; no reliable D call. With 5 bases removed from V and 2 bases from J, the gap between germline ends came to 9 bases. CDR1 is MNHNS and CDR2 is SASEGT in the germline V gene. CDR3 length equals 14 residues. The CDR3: CASSLGDTNEKLFF. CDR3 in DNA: TGTGCCAGCAGTCTCGGTGACACTAATGAAAAACTGTTTTTT.

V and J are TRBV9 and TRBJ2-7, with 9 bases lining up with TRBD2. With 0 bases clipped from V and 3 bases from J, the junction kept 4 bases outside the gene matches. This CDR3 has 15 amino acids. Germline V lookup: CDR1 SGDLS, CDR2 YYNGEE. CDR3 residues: CASSVGGGAGYEQYF. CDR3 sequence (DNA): TGTGCCAGCAGCGTAGGCGGGGGGGCAGGCTACGAGCAGTACTTC.

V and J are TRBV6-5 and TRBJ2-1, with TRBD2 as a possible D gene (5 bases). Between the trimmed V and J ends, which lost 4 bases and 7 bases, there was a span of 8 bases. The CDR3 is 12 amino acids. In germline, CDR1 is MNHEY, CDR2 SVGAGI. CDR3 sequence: CASSSWENEQFF. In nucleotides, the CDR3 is TGTGCCAGCAGTTCTTGGGAGAATGAGCAGTTCTTC.

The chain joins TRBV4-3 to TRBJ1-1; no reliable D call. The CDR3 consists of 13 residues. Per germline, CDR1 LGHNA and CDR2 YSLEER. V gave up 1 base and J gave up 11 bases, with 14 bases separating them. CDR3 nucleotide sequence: TGCGCCAGCAGCCAAGTCCAAGACGGGGAGGCTTTCTTT. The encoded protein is CASSQVQDGEAFF.

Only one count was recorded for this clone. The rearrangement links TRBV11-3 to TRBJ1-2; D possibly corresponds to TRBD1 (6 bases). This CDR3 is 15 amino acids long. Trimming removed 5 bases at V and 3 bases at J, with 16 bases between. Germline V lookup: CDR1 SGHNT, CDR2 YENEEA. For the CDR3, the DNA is TGTGCCAGCAGCGGGCGGACAGAAGGCTACTATGGCTACACCTTC. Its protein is CASSGRTEGYYGYTF.

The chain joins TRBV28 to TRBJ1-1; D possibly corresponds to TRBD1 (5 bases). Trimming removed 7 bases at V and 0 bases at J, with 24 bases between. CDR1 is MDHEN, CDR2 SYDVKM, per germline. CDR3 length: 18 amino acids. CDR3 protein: CASTSLGTPIRVNTEAFF. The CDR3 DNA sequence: TGTGCCAGCACTTCCCTGGGGACGCCCATTAGGGTGAACACTGAAGCTTTCTTT.

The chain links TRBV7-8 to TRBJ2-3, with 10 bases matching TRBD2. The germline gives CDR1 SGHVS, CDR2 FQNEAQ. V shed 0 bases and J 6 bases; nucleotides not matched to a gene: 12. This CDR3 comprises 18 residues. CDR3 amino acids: CASSLARPSATSGDTQYF. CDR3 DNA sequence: TGTGCCAGCAGCTTAGCTAGACCCTCAGCGACTAGCGGGGATACGCAGTATTTT.

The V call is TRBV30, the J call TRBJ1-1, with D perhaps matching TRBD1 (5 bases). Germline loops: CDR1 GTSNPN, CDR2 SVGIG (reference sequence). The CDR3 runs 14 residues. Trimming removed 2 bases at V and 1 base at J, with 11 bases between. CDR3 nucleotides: TGTGCCTGGAGTCCGGGACGGCCGAACACTGAAGCTTTCTTT. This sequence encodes CAWSPGRPNTEAFF. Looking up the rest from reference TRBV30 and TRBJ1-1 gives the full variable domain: SQTIHQWPATLVQPVGSPLSLECTVEGTSNPNLYWYRQAAGRGLQLLFYSVGIGQISSEVPQNLSASRPQDRQFILSSKKLLLSDSGFYLCAWSPGRPNTEAFFGQGTRLTVV.